The rows below give T cell receptor beta chains drawn from one sample of a study of cytomegalovirus exposure and HLA in healthy donors. Libraries were prepared by immunoSEQ multiplex PCR; TCRdb keeps only in-frame clonotypes and omits some of them. Among about 120,000 clones listed, about 83% were seen once. Sequenced: PBMCs. These receptors all come from a female donor in good health and CMV-seronegative. The CDR3 runs from the conserved cysteine through the conserved F or W. Fields, in order: D gene, clone size, V gene, J gene, CDR3 protein, CDR3 DNA. The D gene is left open where the match is weak. Part of the rows lack a size; the others show once, few, many or a class for expanded clones.

>TRBD2|-|TRBV27|TRBJ2-3
CASSSSGGKDTQYF
TGTGCCAGCAGTTCTAGCGGGGGGAAGGATACGCAGTATTTT
>-|-|TRBV10-1|TRBJ1-5
CASMQKGHPNQPQHF
TGCGCCAGCATGCAAAAGGGACACCCGAATCAGCCCCAGCATTTT
>TRBD2|-|TRBV10-3|TRBJ2-1
CAISPGLAGGQWGYNEQFF
TGTGCCATCAGCCCGGGACTAGCGGGGGGGCAGTGGGGCTACAATGAGCAGTTCTTC
>TRBD1|-|TRBV14|TRBJ1-1
CASSPDRGLSEAFF
TGTGCCAGCAGCCCGGACAGGGGTTTATCTGAAGCTTTCTTT
>TRBD1|-|TRBV6-6|TRBJ2-4
CASSTGGGVKNIQYF
TGTGCCAGCAGTACAGGGGGTGGGGTCAAAAACATTCAGTACTTC
>-|-|TRBV7-9|TRBJ2-5
CASSGPAGETQYF
TGTGCCAGCAGTGGTCCGGCGGGAGAGACCCAGTACTTC
>-|-|TRBV6-5|TRBJ1-3
CASIRGGGNTIYF
TGTGCCAGCATCCGGGGGGGAGGAAACACCATATATTTT
>TRBD2|once|TRBV2|TRBJ2-7
CASSKIGAGVEDEQYF
TGTGCCAGCAGCAAGATAGGAGCGGGGGTGGAGGACGAGCAGTACTTC
>-|-|TRBV9|TRBJ1-1
CASSVGQGWSEAFF
TGTGCCAGCAGCGTAGGTCAGGGGTGGTCTGAAGCTTTCTTT
>TRBD1|-|TRBV7-9|TRBJ2-1
CASDRGEDEQFF
TGTGCCAGCGACAGGGGGGAGGATGAGCAGTTCTTC
>-|few|TRBV5-4|TRBJ1-1
CASSPWGGLNTEAFF
TGTGCCAGCAGCCCGTGGGGGGGGTTGAACACTGAAGCTTTCTTT
>TRBD2|once|TRBV7-8|TRBJ2-3
CASSATSADTQYF
TGTGCCAGCAGCGCCACTAGCGCGGATACGCAGTATTTT
>-|-|TRBV25-1|TRBJ2-7
CASSETQSSYEQYF
TGTGCCAGCAGTGAAACACAGAGCTCCTACGAGCAGTACTTC
>TRBD1|-|TRBV11-2|TRBJ1-1
CASRQGQGSTEAFF
TGTGCCAGCAGACAGGGACAGGGGAGCACTGAAGCTTTCTTT
>-|-|TRBV18|TRBJ1-3
CASSISQGSSGNTIYF
TGTGCCAGCTCTATCTCCCAGGGGAGCTCTGGAAACACCATATATTTT
>-|-|TRBV7-6|TRBJ2-5
CASSLGLTGGLQETQYF
TGTGCCAGCAGCTTAGGGCTGACAGGCGGTCTACAAGAGACCCAGTACTTC
>-|-|TRBV6-5|TRBJ1-1
CASSPGDGSTEAFF
TGTGCCAGCAGTCCGGGAGACGGGAGCACTGAAGCTTTCTTT
>-|-|TRBV6-4|TRBJ2-1
CASSDTGGGGAMNQFF
TGTGCCAGCAGTGACACTGGAGGGGGGGGCGCAATGAACCAGTTCTTC
>-|-|TRBV4-2|TRBJ1-1
CASSQDLGGPSEAFF
TGTGCCAGCAGCCAAGATCTTGGGGGCCCCTCTGAAGCTTTCTTT
>TRBD1|few|TRBV29-1|TRBJ1-1
CSVRDRGQAFF
TGCAGCGTCCGGGACAGGGGGCAAGCTTTCTTT
>TRBD1|-|TRBV9|TRBJ1-2
CASSVGSGGADTF
TGTGCCAGCAGCGTAGGTTCAGGGGGCGCGGACACCTTC
>-|once|TRBV7-9|TRBJ1-5
CASSLRGQPQHF
TGTGCCAGCAGCTTAAGGGGTCAGCCCCAGCATTTT
>TRBD1|-|TRBV7-9|TRBJ2-1
CASSRPGQGARNEQFF
TGTGCCAGCAGCCGCCCGGGGCAGGGGGCGCGTAATGAGCAGTTCTTC
>TRBD2|-|TRBV30|TRBJ2-2
CAWSVRGVMGTGELFF
TGTGCCTGGAGTGTACGGGGGGTTATGGGCACCGGGGAGCTGTTTTTT
>-|few|TRBV6-5|TRBJ2-2
CASQGWTGELFF
TGTGCCAGCCAGGGTTGGACCGGGGAGCTGTTTTTT
>TRBD1|-|TRBV13|TRBJ1-2
CASSLRGQPVFYGYTF
TGTGCCAGCAGCCTTAGGGGGCAGCCAGTCTTCTATGGCTACACCTTC
>TRBD1|-|TRBV7-8|TRBJ1-6
CASRSYRGDSPLHF
TGTGCCAGCAGATCGTACAGGGGGGATTCACCCCTCCACTTT
>TRBD2|-|TRBV2|TRBJ2-1
CASIWTSDSSNEQFF
TGTGCCAGCATTTGGACTAGCGACTCTTCCAATGAGCAGTTCTTC
>TRBD1|-|TRBV6-5|TRBJ2-3
CASQFEGATDTQYF
TGTGCCAGCCAATTTGAGGGGGCAACAGATACGCAGTATTTT
>TRBD1|-|TRBV5-1|TRBJ2-3
CASSLQGPSRTDTQYF
TGCGCCAGCAGCTTACAGGGGCCCTCACGCACAGATACGCAGTATTTT
>-|-|TRBV6-1|TRBJ2-5
CASRRETQYF
TGTGCCAGCAGGAGGGAGACCCAGTACTTC
>-|-|TRBV6-1|TRBJ2-7
CASSEARGYEQYF
TGTGCCAGCAGTGAAGCACGGGGTTACGAGCAGTACTTC
>-|-|TRBV25-1|TRBJ1-1
CASREGGGEPEAFF
TGTGCCAGCAGGGAGGGGGGGGGTGAGCCTGAAGCTTTCTTT
>TRBD1|-|TRBV30|TRBJ1-1
CAWSDTGGKAFF
TGTGCCTGGAGCGACACAGGGGGCAAAGCTTTCTTT
>-|medium-sized|TRBV6-4|TRBJ2-3
CASSPSGGGPSDTQYF
TGTGCCAGCAGTCCATCTGGGGGGGGGCCGTCAGATACGCAGTATTTT
>-|-|TRBV23-1|TRBJ1-2
CASSQCYRRGASGYTF
TGCGCCAGCAGTCAATGTTACCGACGGGGGGCGTCTGGCTACACCTTC
>-|once|TRBV5-1|TRBJ1-2
CASTAGGKLYGYTF
TGCGCCAGTACAGCGGGGGGGAAATTATATGGCTACACCTTC
>TRBD1|-|TRBV2|TRBJ2-1
CATDRERVNEQFF
TGTGCGACGGACAGGGAGAGGGTCAATGAGCAGTTCTTC
>-|few|TRBV4-2|TRBJ1-1
CASSPRVSLAGKNTEAFF
TGTGCCAGCAGCCCAAGAGTTTCACTGGCAGGGAAGAACACTGAAGCTTTCTTT
>-|-|TRBV19|TRBJ2-1
CASSASGLYNEQFF
TGTGCCAGTAGTGCCTCAGGGCTCTACAATGAGCAGTTCTTC
>TRBD1|-|TRBV27|TRBJ1-6
CASSPTRGRDSPLHF
TGTGCCAGCAGTCCGACCAGGGGGCGGGATTCACCCCTCCACTTT
>TRBD1|-|TRBV30|TRBJ2-2
CAWSADRGYTGELFF
TGTGCCTGGAGTGCGGACAGGGGTTACACCGGGGAGCTGTTTTTT
>-|few|TRBV19|TRBJ1-4
CASRHRSYNEKLFF
TGTGCCAGTAGGCACAGGTCCTATAATGAAAAACTGTTTTTT